Only one count was recorded for the clone carrying this T cell receptor (beta chain). The data derive from a study of blood T cell repertoires in COVID-19. The CDR3 loop spans 16 amino acids. CDR1 and CDR2 from the germline V gene are KGHDR and SFDVKD. After removal of 3 bases from V and 1 base from J, the junction contained 3 bases not matched to a gene. Clones were read by immunoSEQ multiplex PCR, and TCRdb kept only the in-frame ones, dropping some. The sample lists around 220,000 clones, about 88% occurring once. Specimen: peripheral blood. The chain couples TRBV24-1 to TRBJ2-3, with TRBD1 identical over 10 bases. This sequence was found in a man aged 40-55 years with active or convalescent COVID-19. In DNA, the CDR3 is TGTGCCACCAGTGATGACAGGGGGCACGGCACAGATACGCAGTATTTT. It translates to CATSDDRGHGTDTQYF.